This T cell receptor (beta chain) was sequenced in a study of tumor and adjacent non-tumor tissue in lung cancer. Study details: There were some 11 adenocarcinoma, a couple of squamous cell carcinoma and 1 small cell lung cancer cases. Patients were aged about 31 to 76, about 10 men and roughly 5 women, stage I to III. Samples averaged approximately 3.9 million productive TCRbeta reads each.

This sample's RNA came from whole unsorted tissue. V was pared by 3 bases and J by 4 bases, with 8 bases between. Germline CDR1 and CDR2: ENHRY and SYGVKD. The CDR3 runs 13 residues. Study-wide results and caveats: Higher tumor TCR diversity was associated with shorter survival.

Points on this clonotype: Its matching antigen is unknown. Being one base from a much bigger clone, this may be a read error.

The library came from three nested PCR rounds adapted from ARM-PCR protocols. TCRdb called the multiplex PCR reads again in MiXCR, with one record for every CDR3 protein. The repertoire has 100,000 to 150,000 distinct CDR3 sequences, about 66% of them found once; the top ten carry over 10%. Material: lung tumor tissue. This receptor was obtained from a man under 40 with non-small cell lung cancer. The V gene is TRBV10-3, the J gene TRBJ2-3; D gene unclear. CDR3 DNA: TGTGCCATCAGTGACCTGACCTCAGATACGCAGTATTTT. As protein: CAISDLTSDTQYF.